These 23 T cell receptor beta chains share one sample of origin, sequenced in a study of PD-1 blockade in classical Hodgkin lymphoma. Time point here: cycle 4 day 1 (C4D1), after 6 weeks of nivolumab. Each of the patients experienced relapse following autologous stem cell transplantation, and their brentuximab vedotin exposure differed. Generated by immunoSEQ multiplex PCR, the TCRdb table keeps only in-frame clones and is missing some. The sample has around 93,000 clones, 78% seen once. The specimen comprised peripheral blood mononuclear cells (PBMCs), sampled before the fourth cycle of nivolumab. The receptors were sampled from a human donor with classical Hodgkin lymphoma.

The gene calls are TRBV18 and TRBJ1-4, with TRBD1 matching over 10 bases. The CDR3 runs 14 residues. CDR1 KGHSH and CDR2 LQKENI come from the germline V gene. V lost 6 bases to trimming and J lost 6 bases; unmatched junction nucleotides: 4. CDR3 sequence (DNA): TGTGCCAGCTCGCCCGGGACAGGGGATGAAAAACTGTTTTTT. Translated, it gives CASSPGTGDEKLFF. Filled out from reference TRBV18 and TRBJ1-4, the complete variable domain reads NAGVMQNPRHLVRRRGQEARLRCSPMKGHSHVYWYRQLPEEGLKFMVYLQKENIIDESGMPKERFSAEFPKEGPSILRIQQVVRGDSAAYFCASSPGTGDEKLFFGSGTQLSVL.

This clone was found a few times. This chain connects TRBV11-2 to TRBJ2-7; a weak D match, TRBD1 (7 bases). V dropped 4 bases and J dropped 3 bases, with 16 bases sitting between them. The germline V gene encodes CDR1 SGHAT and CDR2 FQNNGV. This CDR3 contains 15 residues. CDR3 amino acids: CASSSGGTAGYEQYF. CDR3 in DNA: TGTGCCAGCAGCTCGGGCGGGACAGCAGGCTACGAGCAGTACTTC.

Here the CDR3 reads CASSEYQPQHF. In DNA form, the CDR3 reads TGTGCCAGCAGTGAATACCAGCCCCAGCATTTT. The chain links TRBV6-1 to TRBJ1-5; D is uncertain. CDR3 length: 11 residues. V lost 2 bases to trimming and J lost 7 bases, with 3 bases between them. Germline lookup yields CDR1 MNHNS and CDR2 SASEGT.

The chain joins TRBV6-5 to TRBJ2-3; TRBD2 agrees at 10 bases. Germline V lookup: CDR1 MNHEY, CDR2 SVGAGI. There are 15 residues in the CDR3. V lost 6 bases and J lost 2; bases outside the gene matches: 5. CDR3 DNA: TGTGCCAGCAGCTTAAGCGGGAGGGCCACAGATACGCAGTATTTT. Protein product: CASSLSGRATDTQYF.

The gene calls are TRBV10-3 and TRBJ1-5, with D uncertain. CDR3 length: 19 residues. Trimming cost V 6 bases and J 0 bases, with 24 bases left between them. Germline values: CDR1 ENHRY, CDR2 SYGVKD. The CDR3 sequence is CAISGNPGGGSDSNQPQHF. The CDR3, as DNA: TGTGCCATCAGCGGGAACCCTGGAGGAGGGTCCGATAGCAATCAGCCCCAGCATTTT.

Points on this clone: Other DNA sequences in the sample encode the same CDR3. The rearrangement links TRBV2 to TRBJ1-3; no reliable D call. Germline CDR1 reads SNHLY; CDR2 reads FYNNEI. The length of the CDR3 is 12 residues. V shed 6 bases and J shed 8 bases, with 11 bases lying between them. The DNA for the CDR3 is TGTGCCAGCAGGGCGGCTATATACACCATATATTTT. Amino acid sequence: CASRAAIYTIYF.

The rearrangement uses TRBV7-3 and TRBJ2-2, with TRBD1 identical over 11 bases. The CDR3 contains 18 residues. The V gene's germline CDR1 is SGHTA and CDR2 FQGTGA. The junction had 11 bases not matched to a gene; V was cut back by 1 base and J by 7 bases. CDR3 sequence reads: CASSLIGGQGAGGGELFF. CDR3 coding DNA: TGTGCCAGCAGCTTAATCGGAGGACAGGGGGCCGGAGGCGGGGAGCTGTTTTTT.

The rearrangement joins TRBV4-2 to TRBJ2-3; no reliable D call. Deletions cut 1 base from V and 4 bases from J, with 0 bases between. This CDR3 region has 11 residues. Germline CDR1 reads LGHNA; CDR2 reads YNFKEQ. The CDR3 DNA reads TGTGCCAGCAGCCAAGCAGATACGCAGTATTTT. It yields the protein CASSQADTQYF.

The CDR3 coding sequence is TGTGCCAGCAGGCCGCGGGGCGACACAGATACGCAGTATTTT. It codes for CASRPRGDTDTQYF. This chain joins TRBV6-6 and TRBJ2-3, with D possibly TRBD2 on 6 matching bases. This CDR3 contains 14 residues. Trimming removed 6 bases from V and 2 bases from J, with 12 bases in between. Germline values: CDR1 MNHNY, CDR2 SVGAGI (reference sequence).

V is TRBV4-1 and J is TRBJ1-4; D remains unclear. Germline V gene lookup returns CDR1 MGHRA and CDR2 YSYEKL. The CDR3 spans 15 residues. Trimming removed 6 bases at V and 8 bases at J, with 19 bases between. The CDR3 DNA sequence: TGCGCCAGCAGGCATGGGTGGGTTGGAGGCGAAAAACTGTTTTTT. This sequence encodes CASRHGWVGGEKLFF.

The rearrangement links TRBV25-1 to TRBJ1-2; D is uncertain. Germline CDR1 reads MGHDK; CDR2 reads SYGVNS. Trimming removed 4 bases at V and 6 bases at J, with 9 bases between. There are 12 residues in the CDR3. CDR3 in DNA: TGTGCCAGCAGTGCTTGGACTGATGGCTACACCTTC. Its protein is CASSAWTDGYTF.

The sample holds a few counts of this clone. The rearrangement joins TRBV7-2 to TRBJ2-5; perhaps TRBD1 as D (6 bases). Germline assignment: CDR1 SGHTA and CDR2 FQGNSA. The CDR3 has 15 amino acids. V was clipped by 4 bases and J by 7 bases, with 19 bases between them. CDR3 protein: CASSWGHGGSGTQYF. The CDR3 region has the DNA TGTGCCAGCAGCTGGGGACACGGAGGATCAGGGACCCAGTACTTC.

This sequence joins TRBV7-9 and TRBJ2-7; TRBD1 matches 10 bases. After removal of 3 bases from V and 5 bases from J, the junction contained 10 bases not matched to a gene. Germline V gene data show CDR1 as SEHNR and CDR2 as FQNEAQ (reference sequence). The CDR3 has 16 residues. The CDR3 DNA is TGTGCCAGCAGCTTCCGACAGGGGGCCACCTCGGACGAGCAGTACTTC. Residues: CASSFRQGATSDEQYF.

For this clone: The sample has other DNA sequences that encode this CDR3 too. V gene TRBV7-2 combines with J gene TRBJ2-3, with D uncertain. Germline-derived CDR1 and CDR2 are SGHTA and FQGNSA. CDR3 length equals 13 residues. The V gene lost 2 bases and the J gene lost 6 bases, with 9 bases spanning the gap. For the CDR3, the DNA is TGTGCCAGCAGCTTATCCCCCACGGATACGCAGTATTTT. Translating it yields CASSLSPTDTQYF.

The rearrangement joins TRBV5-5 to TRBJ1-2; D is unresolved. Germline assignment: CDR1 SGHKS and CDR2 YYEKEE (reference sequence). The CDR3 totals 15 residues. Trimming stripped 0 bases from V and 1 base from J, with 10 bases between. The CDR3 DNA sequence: TGTGCCAGCAGCTTGGCCCTGGGGAGTAACTATGGCTACACCTTC. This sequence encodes CASSLALGSNYGYTF.

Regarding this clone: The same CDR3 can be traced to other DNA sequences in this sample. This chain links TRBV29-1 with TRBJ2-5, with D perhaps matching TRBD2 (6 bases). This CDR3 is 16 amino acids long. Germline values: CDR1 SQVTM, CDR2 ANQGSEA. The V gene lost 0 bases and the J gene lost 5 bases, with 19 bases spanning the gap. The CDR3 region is CSVEEPRATGTETQYF. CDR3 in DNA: TGCAGCGTTGAAGAACCCAGGGCTACTGGGACTGAGACCCAGTACTTC.

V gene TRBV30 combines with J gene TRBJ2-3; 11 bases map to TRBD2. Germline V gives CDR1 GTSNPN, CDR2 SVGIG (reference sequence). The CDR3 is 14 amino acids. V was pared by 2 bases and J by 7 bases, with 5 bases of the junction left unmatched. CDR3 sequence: CAWSKLAGVNTQYF. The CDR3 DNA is TGTGCCTGGAGTAAACTAGCGGGAGTCAATACGCAGTATTTT.

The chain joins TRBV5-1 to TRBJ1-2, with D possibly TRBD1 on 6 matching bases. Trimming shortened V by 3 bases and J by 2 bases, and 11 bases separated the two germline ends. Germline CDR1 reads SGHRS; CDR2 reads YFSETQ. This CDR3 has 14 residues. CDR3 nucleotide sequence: TGCGCCAGCAGCTCCACCACAGGGAACTATGGCTACACCTTC. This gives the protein CASSSTTGNYGYTF.

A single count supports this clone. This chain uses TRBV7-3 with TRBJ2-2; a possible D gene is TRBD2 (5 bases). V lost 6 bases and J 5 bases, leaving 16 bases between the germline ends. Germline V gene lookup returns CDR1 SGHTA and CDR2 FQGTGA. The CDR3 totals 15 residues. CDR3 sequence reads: CASSPVGGGTGELFF. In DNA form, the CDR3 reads TGTGCCAGCAGTCCGGTCGGAGGCGGTACCGGGGAGCTGTTTTTT.

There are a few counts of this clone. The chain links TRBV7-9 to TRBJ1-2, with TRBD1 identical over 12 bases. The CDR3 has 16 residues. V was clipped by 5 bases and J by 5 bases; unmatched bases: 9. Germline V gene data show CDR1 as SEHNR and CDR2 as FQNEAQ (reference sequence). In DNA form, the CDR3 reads TGTGCCAGCAGCCCTCGGGACAGGGGGCGGGCGTATGGCTACACCTTC. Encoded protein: CASSPRDRGRAYGYTF.

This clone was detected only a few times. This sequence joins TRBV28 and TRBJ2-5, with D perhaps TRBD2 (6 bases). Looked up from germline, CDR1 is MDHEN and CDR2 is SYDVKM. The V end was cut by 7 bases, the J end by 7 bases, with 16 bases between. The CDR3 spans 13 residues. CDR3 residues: CASTGTPTRTQYF. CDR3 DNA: TGTGCCAGCACGGGGACTCCTACGAGGACCCAGTACTTC.

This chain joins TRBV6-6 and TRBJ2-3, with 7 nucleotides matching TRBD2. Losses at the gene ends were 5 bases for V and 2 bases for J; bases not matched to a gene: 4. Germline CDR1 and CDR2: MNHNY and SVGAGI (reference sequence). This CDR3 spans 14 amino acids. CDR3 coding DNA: TGTGCCAGCAGTCCCGGGACTATCACAGATACGCAGTATTTT. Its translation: CASSPGTITDTQYF.

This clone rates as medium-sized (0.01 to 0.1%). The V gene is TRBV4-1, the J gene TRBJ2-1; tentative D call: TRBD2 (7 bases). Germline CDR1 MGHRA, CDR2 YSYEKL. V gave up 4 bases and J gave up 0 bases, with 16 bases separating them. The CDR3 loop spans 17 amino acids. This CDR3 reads CASSPAGAQSSYNEQFF. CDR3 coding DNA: TGCGCCAGCAGCCCTGCGGGGGCTCAGAGCTCCTACAATGAGCAGTTCTTC.